This T cell receptor beta chain came from a study of beta chain features in type 1 diabetes. Study outcomes and limitations: The similarity of naive, central memory and Treg TCRB repertoires appeared greater among patients than among healthy donors.

In its sample, this clone was seen many times. Its antigen is as yet unknown. What was sequenced were expressed TCRB transcripts, since all of the isolated RNA had been reverse transcribed. This table comes from immunoSEQ multiplex PCR, and its TCRdb copy is limited to in-frame clones, with some not included. The sample includes about 180,000 clones, more than 10% of them seen just once. Sequenced material: central memory CD4+ T cells from blood. The source of this sequence is a woman aged 18-30 years in good health.

CDR3 nucleotide sequence: TGTGCCACCTTAGGGGGACTAGCGGACAATGAGCAGTTCTTC. Its translation: CATLGGLADNEQFF. The V gene is TRBV19, the J gene TRBJ2-1; 11 bases are shared with TRBD2. Germline lookup yields CDR1 LNHDA and CDR2 SQIVND (reference sequence). The CDR3 contains 14 residues. The ends lost 10 bases at V and 5 bases at J; junction bases unmatched: 7. The full variable domain, rest sourced from reference TRBV19 and TRBJ2-1, is DGGITQSPKYLFRKEGQNVTLSCEQNLNHDAMYWYRQDPGQGLRLIYYSQIVNDFQKGDIAEGYSVSREKKESFPLTVTSAQKNPTAFYLCATLGGLADNEQFFGPGTRLTVL.